The 20 T cell receptor beta chains below were found in one sample sequenced in a study of blood T cells in healthy people across ages. A second PCR, run for about 7 to 11 cycles, used a sample-barcoded 5' primer plus a J-beta primer mix. TCRdb fed the 5' RACE reads into MiXCR, producing one record per CDR3 protein. The sample has 600,000 to 800,000 distinct CDR3 sequences; under 25% are singletons. Material for sequencing was blood. The receptors originated from a man in his 70s in good health.

This chain connects TRBV6-2 or TRBV6-3 to TRBJ2-3; D ambiguous. Trimming took 3 bases from V and 0 from J, leaving 10 bases between them. Germline loops: CDR1 MNHEY, CDR2 SVGEGT. CDR3 length equals 15 residues. The CDR3, as DNA: TGTGCCAGCAGTTATCAACAGACTAGCACAGATACGCAGTATTTT. Amino acid sequence: CASSYQQTSTDTQYF.

The rearrangement links TRBV24-1 to TRBJ1-1, with 11 bases lining up with TRBD1. V trimming: 0 bases; J trimming: 7 bases; junction bases outside the gene matches: 3. The germline CDR1 and CDR2 sequences are KGHDR and SFDVKD. This CDR3 has 15 residues. Here the CDR3 reads CATSDLGQGANEAFF. The DNA of the CDR3 is TGTGCCACCAGTGATTTGGGACAGGGGGCGAATGAAGCTTTCTTT.

Turning to this clonotype: A single base separates this from a much larger clone, so it may be a read error. The rearrangement links TRBV12-3 or TRBV12-4 to TRBJ2-1, with a tentative D call TRBD1 (5 bases). The CDR3 is 15 residues long. The CDR3 DNA follows: TGTGCCAGCAGTCCGGACACCAGCTCCTGCAATGAGCAGTTCTTC. This gives the protein CASSPDTSSCNEQFF.

The chain couples TRBV29-1 to TRBJ2-1; D might be TRBD1 or TRBD2, each matching 5 bases. Germline V gene sequence: CDR1 SQVTM, CDR2 ANQGSEA. Trimming took off 7 bases at V and 4 bases at J, with 14 bases between the two ends. This CDR3 comprises 13 residues. CDR3 coding DNA: TGCAGCGCCCACGGGGCTATATACAATGAGCAGTTCTTC. It is translated as CSAHGAIYNEQFF.

This clonotype was detected a few times. This chain joins TRBV6-5 and TRBJ1-2; D remains unclear. V was pared by 6 bases and J by 1 base, with 3 bases between. CDR3 size: 11 residues. Germline CDR1 reads MNHEY; CDR2 reads SVGAGI. The CDR3 is CASRDNYGYTF. CDR3 coding DNA: TGTGCCAGCAGGGATAACTATGGCTACACCTTC.

The chain joins TRBV14 to TRBJ2-5; D possibly corresponds to TRBD1 (6 bases). Trimming cost V 0 bases and J 11 bases, with 19 bases left between them. The CDR3 spans 15 residues. The germline V gene encodes CDR1 SGHDN and CDR2 FVKESK. The CDR3 reads CASSQDGGHHYEQYF. The CDR3 DNA reads as TGTGCCAGCAGCCAAGATGGGGGACACCACTATGAGCAGTACTTC.

This CDR3 is CASSFGTALYF. The CDR3 DNA reads as TGTGCCAGCAGCTTTGGGACAGCACTATATTTT. V is TRBV7-9 and J is TRBJ1-3, with 7 bases matching TRBD1. J gave up 14 bases and V 3 bases, and 4 bases lay outside the gene matches. The CDR3 has 11 residues. Germline CDR1 and CDR2: SEHNR and FQNEAQ (reference sequence).

The table lists this clonotype with a few counts. The rearrangement links TRBV20-1 to TRBJ2-2; TRBD2 agrees at 9 bases. Trimming took 5 bases from V and 4 from J; bases not matched to a gene: 5. This CDR3 spans 14 amino acids. Germline-derived CDR1 and CDR2 are DFQATT and SNEGSKA (reference sequence). The CDR3 protein is CSARTSAVTGELFF. The CDR3 DNA is TGCAGTGCTCGGACTAGCGCGGTCACCGGGGAGCTGTTTTTT.

This clonotype occurred a few times. A single base separates this from a much larger clone, so it may be a read error. The chain's CDR3 is CASSQVPGGTEAFF. In nucleotides, the CDR3 is TGCGCCAGCAGCCAAGTTCCGGGGGGAACTGAAGCTTTCTTT. The rearrangement links TRBV4-1 to TRBJ1-1; D is perhaps TRBD1 (5 bases). Germline CDR1 reads MGHRA; CDR2 reads YSYEKL. The CDR3 consists of 14 residues. V lost 1 base and J 5 bases, leaving 11 bases between the germline ends.

This clonotype was observed a handful of times. V and J are TRBV3-1 and TRBJ2-5; 14 bases line up with TRBD2. Germline CDR1 is LGHDT and CDR2 is YNNKEL (reference sequence). This CDR3 is 17 amino acids long. J was trimmed by 5 bases and V by 0 bases; bases with no gene match: 5. DNA for the CDR3: TGTGCCAGCAGCCAAGAGACTAGCGGGAGGGTACGGGAGACCCAGTACTTC. Protein: CASSQETSGRVRETQYF.

The chain carries TRBV18 and TRBJ2-5; D is undetermined. Between the trimmed V and J ends, which lost 5 bases and 3 bases, there was a span of 10 bases. There are 13 residues in the CDR3. Germline values: CDR1 KGHSH, CDR2 LQKENI. The CDR3 DNA reads TGTGCCAGCTCATCTAATCAGAAAGAGACCCAGTACTTC. This sequence encodes CASSSNQKETQYF.

This clonotype was picked up a small number of times. The chain carries TRBV28 and TRBJ2-3; D is possibly TRBD2 (5 bases). V was shortened by 7 bases and J by 3 bases, with 17 bases between the two germline ends. The germline V gene has CDR1 MDHEN and CDR2 SYDVKM. The CDR3 runs 15 residues. The CDR3 region is CASTPKRVGTDTQYF. CDR3 nucleotide sequence: TGTGCCAGCACCCCTAAGAGGGTAGGGACAGATACGCAGTATTTT.

Comments on this clonotype: Its ends do not fully match the called genes, so a read error is possible. The V gene is TRBV7-9, the J gene TRBJ2-1; D is unclear. Germline loops: CDR1 SEHNR, CDR2 FQNEAQ (reference sequence). CDR3 length equals 17 residues. CDR3 protein: CASSLPKRTGLIHEQFF. In DNA form, the CDR3 reads TGTGCCAGCAGCTTACCGAAACGGACGGGCCTTATCCATGAGCAGTTCTTT.

This clonotype was found a few times. The V and J genes are TRBV6-6 and TRBJ2-1; D might be TRBD1 or TRBD2, each matching 5 bases. The CDR3 has 15 amino acids. Germline V gene sequence: CDR1 MNHNY, CDR2 SVGAGI (reference sequence). Trimming left V 5 bases short and J 3 bases short, with 14 bases between. The CDR3 DNA reads TGTGCCAGCAGTCCCGCGCGAGGGGACTACAATGAGCAGTTCTTC. It encodes CASSPARGDYNEQFF.

This clonotype was observed a few times. The chain is built from TRBV6-1 and TRBJ1-2; 9 bases map to TRBD1. CDR1 is MNHNS, CDR2 SASEGT, per germline. V lost 5 bases to trimming and J lost 6 bases; unmatched junction nucleotides: 10. This CDR3 spans 15 amino acids. The CDR3: CASSIRDRATNGYTF. The CDR3 DNA is TGTGCCAGCAGTATAAGGGACAGGGCCACTAATGGCTACACCTTC.

This chain connects TRBV20-1 to TRBJ2-3; tentative D call: TRBD1 (5 bases). This CDR3 is built from 17 residues. The V end was cut by 0 bases, the J end by 2 bases, with 18 bases between. The germline V gene has CDR1 DFQATT and CDR2 SNEGSKA (reference sequence). In nucleotides, the CDR3 is TGCAGTGCTAGAGACCCCACAGGCCAGTCGAACACAGATACGCAGTATTTT. Encoded protein: CSARDPTGQSNTDTQYF.

Only a few counts were recorded for this clonotype. The V call is TRBV7-2, the J call TRBJ2-5; D uncertain. Per germline, CDR1 SGHTA and CDR2 FQGNSA. CDR3 length: 13 amino acids. V lost 1 base and J lost 5, with 8 bases in between. CDR3 nucleotide sequence: TGTGCCAGCAGCTTAGAGGTCGTGGAGACCCAGTACTTC. Its translation is CASSLEVVETQYF.

This clonotype was counted only a few times. The V gene is TRBV6-5, the J gene TRBJ2-1, with D tentatively TRBD1 (5 bases). The germline V gene encodes CDR1 MNHEY and CDR2 SVGAGI. The CDR3 length is 17 residues. V gave up 2 bases and J gave up 5 bases, with 19 bases separating them. CDR3 residues: CASSYRKGAIGHNEQFF. The CDR3 DNA reads TGTGCCAGCAGTTACCGGAAAGGGGCCATAGGCCACAATGAGCAGTTCTTC.

This clonotype has a handful of counts. The gene calls are TRBV6-1 and TRBJ2-5; no reliable D call. The CDR3 contains 15 residues. CDR1 and CDR2 from the germline V gene are MNHNS and SASEGT. Trimming removed 6 bases from V and 1 base from J, with 15 bases in between. Here the CDR3 reads CASSPTRIVQETQYF. As DNA, the CDR3 is TGTGCCAGCAGCCCGACAAGGATCGTCCAAGAGACCCAGTACTTC.

The DNA for the CDR3 is TGTGCCATCAGTCTCGATAGGGATAATGAGCAGTTCTTC. Protein product: CAISLDRDNEQFF. The chain uses TRBV10-3 and TRBJ2-1; D unclear. This CDR3 spans 13 amino acids. The V gene's germline CDR1 is ENHRY and CDR2 SYGVKD. Between the trimmed V and J ends, which lost 5 bases and 7 bases, there was a span of 12 bases.